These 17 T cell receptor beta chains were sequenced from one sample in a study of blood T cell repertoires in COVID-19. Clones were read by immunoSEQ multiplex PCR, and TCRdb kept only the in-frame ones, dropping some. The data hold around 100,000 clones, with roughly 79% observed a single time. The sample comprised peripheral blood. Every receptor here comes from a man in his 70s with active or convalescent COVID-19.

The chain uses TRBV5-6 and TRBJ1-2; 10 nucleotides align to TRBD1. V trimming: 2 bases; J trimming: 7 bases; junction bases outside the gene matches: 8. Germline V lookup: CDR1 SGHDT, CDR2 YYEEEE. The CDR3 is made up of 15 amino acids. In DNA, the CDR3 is TGTGCCAGCAGCTTTACCGGGACAGGGGTTGGTGGCTACACCTTC. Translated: CASSFTGTGVGGYTF.

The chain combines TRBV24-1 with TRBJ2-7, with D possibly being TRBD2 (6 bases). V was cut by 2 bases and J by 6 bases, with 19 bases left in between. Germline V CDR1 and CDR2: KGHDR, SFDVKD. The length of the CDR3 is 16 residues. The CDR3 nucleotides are TGTGCCACCAGTGATTCGGGCGGGTGGGGACTGGCCGAGCAGTACTTC. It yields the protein CATSDSGGWGLAEQYF.

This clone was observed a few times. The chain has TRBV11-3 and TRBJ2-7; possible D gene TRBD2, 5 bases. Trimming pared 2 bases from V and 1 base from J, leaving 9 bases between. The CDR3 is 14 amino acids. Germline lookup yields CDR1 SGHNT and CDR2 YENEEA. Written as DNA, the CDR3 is TGTGCCAGCAGCTTATTCGGGGATTCCTACGAGCAGTACTTC. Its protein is CASSLFGDSYEQYF. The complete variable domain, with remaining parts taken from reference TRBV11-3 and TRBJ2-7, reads EAGVVQSPRYKIIEKKQPVAFWCNPISGHNTLYWYLQNLGQGPELLIRYENEEAVDDSQLPKDRFSAERLKGVDSTLKIQPAELGDSAVYLCASSLFGDSYEQYFGPGTRLTVT.

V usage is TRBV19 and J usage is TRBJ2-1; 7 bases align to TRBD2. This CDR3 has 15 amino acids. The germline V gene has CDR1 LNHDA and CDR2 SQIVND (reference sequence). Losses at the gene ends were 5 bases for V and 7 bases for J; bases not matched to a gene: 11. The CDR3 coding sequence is TGTGCCAGTAGTCCGATGGGGGGAGGGAATAATGAGCAGTTCTTC. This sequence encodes CASSPMGGGNNEQFF.

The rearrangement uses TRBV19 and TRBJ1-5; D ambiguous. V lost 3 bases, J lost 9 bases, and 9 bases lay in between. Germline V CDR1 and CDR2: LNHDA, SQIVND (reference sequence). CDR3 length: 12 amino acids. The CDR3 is CASSILSGPQHF. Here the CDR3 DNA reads TGTGCCAGTAGTATCCTCAGTGGGCCCCAGCATTTT.

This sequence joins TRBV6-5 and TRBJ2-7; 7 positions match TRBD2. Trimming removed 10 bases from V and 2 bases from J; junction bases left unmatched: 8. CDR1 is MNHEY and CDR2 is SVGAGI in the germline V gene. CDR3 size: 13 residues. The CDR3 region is CAIQKTSPYEQYF. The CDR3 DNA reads TGTGCCATTCAAAAGACTAGCCCCTACGAGCAGTACTTC.

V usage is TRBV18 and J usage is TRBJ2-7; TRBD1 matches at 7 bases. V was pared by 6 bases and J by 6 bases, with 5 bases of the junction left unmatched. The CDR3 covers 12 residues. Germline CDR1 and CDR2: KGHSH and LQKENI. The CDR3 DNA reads TGTGCCAGCTCCCGGGACAGATCCGAGCAGTACTTC. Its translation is CASSRDRSEQYF.

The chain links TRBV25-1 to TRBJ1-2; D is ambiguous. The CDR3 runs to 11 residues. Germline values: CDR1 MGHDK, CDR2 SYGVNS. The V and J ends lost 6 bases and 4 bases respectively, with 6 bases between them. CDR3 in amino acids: CASSLGYGYTF. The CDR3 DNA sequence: TGTGCCAGCAGCCTCGGCTATGGCTACACCTTC.

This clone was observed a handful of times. The CDR3 DNA is TGTGCCAGCAGCCAGTATCAGGGGGACTACGAGCAGTACTTC. This codes for CASSQYQGDYEQYF. The chain joins TRBV7-3 to TRBJ2-7; 7 bases match TRBD1. Germline V gene data show CDR1 as SGHTA and CDR2 as FQGTGA. The CDR3 contains 14 residues. With 5 bases clipped from V and 3 bases from J, the junction kept 7 bases outside the gene matches. Variable domain in full (rest from reference TRBV7-3 and TRBJ2-7): GAGVSQTPSNKVTEKGKYVELRCDPISGHTALYWYRQSLGQGPEFLIYFQGTGAADDSGLPNDRFFAVRPEGSVSTLKIQRTERGDSAVYLCASSQYQGDYEQYFGPGTRLTVT.

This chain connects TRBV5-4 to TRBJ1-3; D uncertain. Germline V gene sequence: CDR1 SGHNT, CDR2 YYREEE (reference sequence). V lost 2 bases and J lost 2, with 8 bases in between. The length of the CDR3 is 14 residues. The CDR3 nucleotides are TGTGCCAGCAGCTTTCTGGGCACTGGAAACACCATATATTTT. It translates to CASSFLGTGNTIYF.

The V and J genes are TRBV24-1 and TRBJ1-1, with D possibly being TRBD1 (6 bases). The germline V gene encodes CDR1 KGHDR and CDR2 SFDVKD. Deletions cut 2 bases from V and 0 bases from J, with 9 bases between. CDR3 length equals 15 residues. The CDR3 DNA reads TGTGCCACCAGTGATTCAGGACAGATGAACACTGAAGCTTTCTTT. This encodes CATSDSGQMNTEAFF.

The CDR3 loop is CASSSQRGVGTDTQYF. The CDR3 nucleotides read TGTGCCAGTAGTTCCCAGCGGGGGGTGGGAACAGATACGCAGTATTTT. V gene TRBV19 combines with J gene TRBJ2-3; 9 bases align to TRBD2. The germline CDR1 and CDR2 sequences are LNHDA and SQIVND (reference sequence). The CDR3 runs 16 residues. V lost 5 bases and J lost 3; bases outside the gene matches: 9. The full variable domain, completed using reference TRBV19 and TRBJ2-3, is DGGITQSPKYLFRKEGQNVTLSCEQNLNHDAMYWYRQDPGQGLRLIYYSQIVNDFQKGDIAEGYSVSREKKESFPLTVTSAQKNPTAFYLCASSSQRGVGTDTQYFGPGTRLTVL.

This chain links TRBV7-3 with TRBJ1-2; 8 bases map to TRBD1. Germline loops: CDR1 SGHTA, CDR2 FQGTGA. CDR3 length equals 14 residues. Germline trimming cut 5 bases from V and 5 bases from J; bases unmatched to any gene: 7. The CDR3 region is CASSPTGQGYGYTF. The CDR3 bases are TGTGCCAGCAGCCCTACAGGACAGGGTTATGGCTACACCTTC.

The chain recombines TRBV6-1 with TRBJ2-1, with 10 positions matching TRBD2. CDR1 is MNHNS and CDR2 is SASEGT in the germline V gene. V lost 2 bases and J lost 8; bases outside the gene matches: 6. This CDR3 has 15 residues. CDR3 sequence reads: CASSEQASGSYEQFF. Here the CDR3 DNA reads TGTGCCAGCAGTGAACAGGCTAGCGGGAGCTATGAGCAGTTCTTC.

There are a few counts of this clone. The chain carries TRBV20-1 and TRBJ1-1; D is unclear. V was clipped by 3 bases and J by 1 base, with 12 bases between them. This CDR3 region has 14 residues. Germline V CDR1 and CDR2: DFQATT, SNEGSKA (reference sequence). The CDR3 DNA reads TGCAGTGCTAGTTCCCTGACTGCGAACACTGAAGCTTTCTTT. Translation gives CSASSLTANTEAFF.

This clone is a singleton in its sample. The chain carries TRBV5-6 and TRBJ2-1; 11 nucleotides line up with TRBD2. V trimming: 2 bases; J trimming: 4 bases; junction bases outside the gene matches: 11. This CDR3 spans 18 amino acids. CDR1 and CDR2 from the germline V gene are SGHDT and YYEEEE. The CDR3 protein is CASSFSGTGTSGYNEQFF. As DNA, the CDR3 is TGTGCCAGCAGCTTCTCAGGGACGGGGACTAGCGGTTACAATGAGCAGTTCTTC.

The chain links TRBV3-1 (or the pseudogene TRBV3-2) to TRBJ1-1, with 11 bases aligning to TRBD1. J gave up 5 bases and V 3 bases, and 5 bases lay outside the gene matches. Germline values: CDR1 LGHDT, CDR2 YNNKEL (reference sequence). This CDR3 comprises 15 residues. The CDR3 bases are TGTGCCAGCAGCCATTTAGGACAGGGGGCAACTGAAGCTTTCTTT. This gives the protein CASSHLGQGATEAFF.